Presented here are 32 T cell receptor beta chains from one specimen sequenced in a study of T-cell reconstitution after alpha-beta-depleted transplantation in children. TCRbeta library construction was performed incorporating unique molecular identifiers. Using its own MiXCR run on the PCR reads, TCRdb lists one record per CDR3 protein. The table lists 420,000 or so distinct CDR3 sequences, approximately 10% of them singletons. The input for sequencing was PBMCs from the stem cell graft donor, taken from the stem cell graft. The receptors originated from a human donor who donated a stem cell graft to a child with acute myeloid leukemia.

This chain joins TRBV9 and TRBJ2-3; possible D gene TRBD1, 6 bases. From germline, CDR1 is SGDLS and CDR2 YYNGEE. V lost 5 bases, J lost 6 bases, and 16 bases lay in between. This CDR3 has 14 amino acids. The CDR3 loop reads CASRLGPQGDTQYF. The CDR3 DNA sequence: TGTGCCAGCAGGCTCGGACCCCAGGGGGATACGCAGTATTTT.

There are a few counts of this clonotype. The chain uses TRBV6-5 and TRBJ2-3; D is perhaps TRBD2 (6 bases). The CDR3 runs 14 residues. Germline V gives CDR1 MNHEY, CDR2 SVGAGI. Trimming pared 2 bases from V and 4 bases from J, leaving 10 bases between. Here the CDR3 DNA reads TGTGCCAGCAGTTACGTAGCGGAATCAGATACGCAGTATTTT. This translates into CASSYVAESDTQYF.

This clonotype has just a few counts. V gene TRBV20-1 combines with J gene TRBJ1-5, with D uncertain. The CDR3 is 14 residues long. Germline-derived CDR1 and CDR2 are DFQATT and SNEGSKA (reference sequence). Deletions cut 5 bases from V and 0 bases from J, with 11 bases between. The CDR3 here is CSAPDPYSNQPQHF. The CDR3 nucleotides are TGCAGTGCTCCAGACCCTTATAGCAATCAGCCCCAGCATTTT.

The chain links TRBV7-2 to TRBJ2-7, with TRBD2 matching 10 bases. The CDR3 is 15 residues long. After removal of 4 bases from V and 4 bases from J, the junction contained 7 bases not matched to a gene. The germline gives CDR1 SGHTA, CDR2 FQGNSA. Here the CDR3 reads CASSSPLAGIYEQYF. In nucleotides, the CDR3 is TGTGCCAGCAGCTCACCACTAGCGGGGATTTACGAGCAGTACTTC.

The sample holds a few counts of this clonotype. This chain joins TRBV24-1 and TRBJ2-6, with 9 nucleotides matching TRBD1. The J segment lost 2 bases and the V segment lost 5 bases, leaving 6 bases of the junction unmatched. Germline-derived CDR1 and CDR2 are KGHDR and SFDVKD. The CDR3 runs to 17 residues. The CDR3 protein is CATSGGTGKPGANVLTF. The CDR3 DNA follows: TGTGCCACCAGTGGTGGGACAGGGAAGCCTGGGGCCAACGTCCTGACTTTC.

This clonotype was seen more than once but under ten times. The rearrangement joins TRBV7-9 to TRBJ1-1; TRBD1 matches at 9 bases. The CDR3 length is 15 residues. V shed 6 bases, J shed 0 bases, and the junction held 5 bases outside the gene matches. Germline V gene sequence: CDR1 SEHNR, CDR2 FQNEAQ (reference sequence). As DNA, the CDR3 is TGTGCCAGCAGACGACAGGGGGGAATGAACACTGAAGCTTTCTTT. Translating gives CASRRQGGMNTEAFF.

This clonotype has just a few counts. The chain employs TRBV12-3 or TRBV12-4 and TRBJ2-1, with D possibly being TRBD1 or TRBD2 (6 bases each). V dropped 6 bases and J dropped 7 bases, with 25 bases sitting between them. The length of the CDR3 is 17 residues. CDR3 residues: CASSRRDRGRLKNEQFF. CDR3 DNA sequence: TGTGCCAGCAGCCGGAGGGATCGGGGGCGTCTTAAAAATGAGCAGTTCTTC.

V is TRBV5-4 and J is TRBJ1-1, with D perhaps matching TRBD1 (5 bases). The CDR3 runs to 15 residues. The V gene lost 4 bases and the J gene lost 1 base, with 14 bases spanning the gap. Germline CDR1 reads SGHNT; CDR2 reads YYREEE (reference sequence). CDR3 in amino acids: CASSGIQVPNTEAFF. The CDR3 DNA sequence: TGTGCCAGCAGCGGGATACAGGTGCCGAACACTGAAGCTTTCTTT.

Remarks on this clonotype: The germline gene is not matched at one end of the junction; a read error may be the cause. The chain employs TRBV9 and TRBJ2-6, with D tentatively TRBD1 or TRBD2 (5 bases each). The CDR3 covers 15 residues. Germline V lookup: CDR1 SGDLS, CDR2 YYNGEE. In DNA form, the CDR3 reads TGTGCCAGCAGCGTAGGAGGGAATGGGGCCGACGTCCTGACTTTC. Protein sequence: CASSVGGNGADVLTF.

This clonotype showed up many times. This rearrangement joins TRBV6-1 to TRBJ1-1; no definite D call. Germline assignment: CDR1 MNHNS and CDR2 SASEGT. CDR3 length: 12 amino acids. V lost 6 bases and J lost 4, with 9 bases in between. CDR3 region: CASRSGFTEAFF. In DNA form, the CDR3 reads TGTGCCAGCAGAAGTGGGTTCACTGAAGCTTTCTTT.

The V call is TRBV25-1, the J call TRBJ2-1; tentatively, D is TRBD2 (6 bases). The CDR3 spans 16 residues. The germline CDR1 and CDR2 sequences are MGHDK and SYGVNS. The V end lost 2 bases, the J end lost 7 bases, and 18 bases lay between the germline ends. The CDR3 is CASSEGWRGALNEQFF. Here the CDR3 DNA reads TGTGCCAGCAGTGAAGGGTGGCGGGGAGCCTTAAATGAGCAGTTCTTC.

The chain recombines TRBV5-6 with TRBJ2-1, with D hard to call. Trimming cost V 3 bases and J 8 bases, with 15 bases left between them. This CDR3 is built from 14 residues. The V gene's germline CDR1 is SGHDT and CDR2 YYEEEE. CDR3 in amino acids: CASSSGRPGDEQFF. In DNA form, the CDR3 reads TGTGCCAGCAGCTCCGGACGTCCTGGTGATGAGCAGTTCTTC. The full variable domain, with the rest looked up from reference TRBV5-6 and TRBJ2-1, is DAGVTQSPTHLIKTRGQQVTLRCSPKSGHDTVSWYQQALGQGPQFIFQYYEEEERQRGNFPDRFSGHQFPNYSSELNVNALLLGDSALYLCASSSGRPGDEQFFGPGTRLTVL.

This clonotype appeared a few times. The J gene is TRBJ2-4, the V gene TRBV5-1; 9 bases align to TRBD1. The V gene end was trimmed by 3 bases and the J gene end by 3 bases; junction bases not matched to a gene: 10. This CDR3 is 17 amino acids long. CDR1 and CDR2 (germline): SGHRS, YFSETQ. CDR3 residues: CASSSPGTGYLKNIQYF. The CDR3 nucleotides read TGCGCCAGCAGCTCCCCCGGGACAGGGTATCTCAAAAACATTCAGTACTTC.

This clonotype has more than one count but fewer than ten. CDR3 nucleotide sequence: TGCGCCAGCAGCCAAGTCCATAATGAAAAACTGTTTTTT. As protein: CASSQVHNEKLFF. This chain joins TRBV4-3 and TRBJ1-4; unclear D gene. CDR1 and CDR2 (germline): LGHNA, YSLEER. CDR3 length: 13 amino acids. Trimming took 1 base from V and 4 from J, leaving 4 bases between them.

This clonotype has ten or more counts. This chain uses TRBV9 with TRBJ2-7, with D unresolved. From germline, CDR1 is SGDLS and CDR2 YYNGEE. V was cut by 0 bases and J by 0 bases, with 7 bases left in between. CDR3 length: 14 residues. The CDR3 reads CASSVDVGSYEQYF. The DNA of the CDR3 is TGTGCCAGCAGCGTAGACGTCGGCTCCTACGAGCAGTACTTC.

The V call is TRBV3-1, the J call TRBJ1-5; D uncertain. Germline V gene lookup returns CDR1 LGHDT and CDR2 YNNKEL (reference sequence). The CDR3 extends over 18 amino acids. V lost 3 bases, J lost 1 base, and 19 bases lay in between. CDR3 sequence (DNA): TGTGCCAGCAGCCATCAAGACGGGCACCCGGGGAGCAATCAGCCCCAGCATTTT. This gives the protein CASSHQDGHPGSNQPQHF.

The CDR3 DNA follows: TGTGCCACCACTGAGGGGTTGAACACTGAAGCTTTCTTT. It codes for CATTEGLNTEAFF. The chain couples TRBV15 to TRBJ1-1, with a possible D match to TRBD1 (5 bases). V lost 7 bases and J 0 bases, leaving 9 bases between the germline ends. Germline V lookup: CDR1 LNHNV, CDR2 YYDKDF (reference sequence). The CDR3 sequence is 13 residues long.

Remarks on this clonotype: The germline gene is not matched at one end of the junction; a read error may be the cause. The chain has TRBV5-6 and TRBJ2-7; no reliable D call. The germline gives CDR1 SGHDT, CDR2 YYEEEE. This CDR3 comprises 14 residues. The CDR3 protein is CASSLPLNNYEPYF. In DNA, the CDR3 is TGTGCCAGCAGCTTGCCGCTAAACAACTACGAGCCGTACTTC.

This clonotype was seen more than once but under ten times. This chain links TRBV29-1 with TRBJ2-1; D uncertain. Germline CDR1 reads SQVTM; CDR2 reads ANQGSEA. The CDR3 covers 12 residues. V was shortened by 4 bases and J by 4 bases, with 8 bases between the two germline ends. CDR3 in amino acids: CSVGPSYNEQFF. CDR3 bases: TGCAGCGTTGGGCCATCGTACAATGAGCAGTTCTTC.

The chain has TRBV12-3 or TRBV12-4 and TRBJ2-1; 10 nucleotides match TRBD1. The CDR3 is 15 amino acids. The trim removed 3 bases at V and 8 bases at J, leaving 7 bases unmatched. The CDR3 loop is CASSLLGQGWDEQFF. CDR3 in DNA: TGTGCCAGCAGTTTGTTGGGACAGGGGTGGGATGAGCAGTTCTTC.

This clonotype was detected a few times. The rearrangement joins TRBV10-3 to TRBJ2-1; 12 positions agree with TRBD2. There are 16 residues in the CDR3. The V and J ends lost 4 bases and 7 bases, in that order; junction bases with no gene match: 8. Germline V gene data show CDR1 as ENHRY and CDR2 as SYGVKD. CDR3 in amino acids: CAISASGRANGNEQFF. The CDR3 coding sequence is TGTGCCATCAGTGCTAGCGGGAGGGCCAACGGGAATGAGCAGTTCTTC.

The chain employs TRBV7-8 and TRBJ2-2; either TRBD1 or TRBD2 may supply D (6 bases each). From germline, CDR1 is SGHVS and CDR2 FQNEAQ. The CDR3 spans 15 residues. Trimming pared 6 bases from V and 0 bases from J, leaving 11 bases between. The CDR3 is CASRQGGSNTGELFF. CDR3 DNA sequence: TGTGCCAGCAGACAGGGAGGTTCGAACACCGGGGAGCTGTTTTTT.

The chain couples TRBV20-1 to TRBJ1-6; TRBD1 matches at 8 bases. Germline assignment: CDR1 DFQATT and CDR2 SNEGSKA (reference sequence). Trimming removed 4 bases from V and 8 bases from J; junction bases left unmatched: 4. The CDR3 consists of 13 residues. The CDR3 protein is CSATLQGDSPLHF. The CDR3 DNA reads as TGCAGTGCTACCTTACAGGGGGATTCACCCCTCCACTTT.

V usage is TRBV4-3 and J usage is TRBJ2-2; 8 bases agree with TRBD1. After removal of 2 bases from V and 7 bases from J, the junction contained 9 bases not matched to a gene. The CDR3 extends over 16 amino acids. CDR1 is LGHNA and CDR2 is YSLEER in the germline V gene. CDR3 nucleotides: TGCGCCAGCAGCCAAACATCAGGGGGCGGGATCGGGGAGCTGTTTTTT. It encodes CASSQTSGGGIGELFF.

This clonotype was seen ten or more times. In DNA, the CDR3 is TGCGCCAGCAGCTTAGCGGAAACTACCTACAATGAGCAGTTCTTC. Its protein product is CASSLAETTYNEQFF. The V gene is TRBV5-1, the J gene TRBJ2-1, with TRBD2 as a possible D gene (5 bases). The germline V gene has CDR1 SGHRS and CDR2 YFSETQ. V was shortened by 2 bases and J by 2 bases, with 11 bases between the two germline ends. This CDR3 is 15 amino acids long. The full variable domain, in which reference TRBV5-1 and TRBJ2-1 provide the parts outside the CDR3, is KAGVTQTPRYLIKTRGQQVTLSCSPISGHRSVSWYQQTPGQGLQFLFEYFSETQRNKGNFPGRFSGRQFSNSRSEMNVSTLELGDSALYLCASSLAETTYNEQFFGPGTRLTVL.

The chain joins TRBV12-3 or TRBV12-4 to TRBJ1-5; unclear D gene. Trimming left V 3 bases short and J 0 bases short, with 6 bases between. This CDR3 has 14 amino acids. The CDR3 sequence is CASSFKHSNQPQHF. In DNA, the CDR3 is TGTGCCAGCAGTTTTAAACATAGCAATCAGCCCCAGCATTTT.

Written as DNA, the CDR3 is TGTGCCACCAGTGATGGGTCCCGGGGACAGGGGCGAACCGGGGAGCTGTTTTTT. Protein sequence: CATSDGSRGQGRTGELFF. This sequence joins TRBV24-1 and TRBJ2-2; 10 nucleotides line up with TRBD1. V trimming: 3 bases; J trimming: 5 bases; junction bases outside the gene matches: 11. Germline V CDR1 and CDR2: KGHDR, SFDVKD. CDR3 size: 18 residues.

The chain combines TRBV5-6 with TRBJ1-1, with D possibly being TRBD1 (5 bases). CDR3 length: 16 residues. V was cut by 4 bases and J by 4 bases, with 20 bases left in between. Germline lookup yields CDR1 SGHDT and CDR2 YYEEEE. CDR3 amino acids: CASSGVEGFYGTEAFF. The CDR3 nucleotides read TGTGCCAGCAGCGGGGTTGAGGGGTTTTATGGCACTGAAGCTTTCTTT.

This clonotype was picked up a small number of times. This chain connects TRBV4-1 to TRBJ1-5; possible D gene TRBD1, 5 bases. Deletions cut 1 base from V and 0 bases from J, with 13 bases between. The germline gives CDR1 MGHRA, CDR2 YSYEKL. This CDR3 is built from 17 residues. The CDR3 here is CASSQGGAYNSNQPQHF. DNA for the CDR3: TGCGCCAGCAGCCAAGGCGGGGCATACAATAGCAATCAGCCCCAGCATTTT.

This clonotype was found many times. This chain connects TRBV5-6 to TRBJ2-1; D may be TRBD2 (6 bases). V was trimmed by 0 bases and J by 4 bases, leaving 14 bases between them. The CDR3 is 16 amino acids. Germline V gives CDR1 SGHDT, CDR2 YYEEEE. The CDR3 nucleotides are TGTGCCAGCAGCTTGGGTATTTGGCTAGCGTACAATGAGCAGTTCTTC. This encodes CASSLGIWLAYNEQFF.

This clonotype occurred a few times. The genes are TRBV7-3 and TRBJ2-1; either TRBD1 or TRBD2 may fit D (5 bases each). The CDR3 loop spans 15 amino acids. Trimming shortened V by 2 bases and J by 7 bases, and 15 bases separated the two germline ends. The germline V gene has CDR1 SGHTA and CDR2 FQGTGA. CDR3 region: CASSLYPGAVNEQFF. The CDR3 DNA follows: TGTGCCAGCAGCTTATACCCCGGGGCGGTTAATGAGCAGTTCTTC.

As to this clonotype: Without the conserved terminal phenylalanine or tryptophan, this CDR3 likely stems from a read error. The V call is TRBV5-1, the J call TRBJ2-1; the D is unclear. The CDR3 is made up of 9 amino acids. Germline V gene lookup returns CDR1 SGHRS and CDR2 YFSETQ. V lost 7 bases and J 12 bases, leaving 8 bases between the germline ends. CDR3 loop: CASPTLQFI. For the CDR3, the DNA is TGCGCCAGCCCGACTTTGCAGTTCATC.